The sample holds many counts of the clone carrying this TCR beta chain. Its antigen is unknown. Each cDNA held unique molecular identifiers, and template switching gave it a universal primer site. TCRdb re-derived calls from the 5' RACE reads in MiXCR, one entry per CDR3 protein. The sample shows a few hundred thousand distinct CDR3 sequences, just under 10% of them seen only once. Healthy Caucasians provided all donations. Germline assignment: CDR1 MNHNS and CDR2 SASEGT. The CDR3 has 14 residues. Trimming stripped 7 bases from V and 2 bases from J, with 15 bases between. The sample comes from a study of identical twins. Points from the study as a whole: Cord blood beta clonotypes present at high abundance carried fewer insertions; no such pattern appeared in memory repertoires.

Separately, the same data were catalogued under a study of yellow fever vaccine responses in identical twins.

This chain uses TRBV6-1 with TRBJ2-7, with a possible D match to TRBD1 (6 bases). Sample: PBMCs. This TCR derives from a woman in her late teens or twenties in good health. Here the CDR3 DNA reads TGTGCCAGCAACGGGAACCCAGGGGCCTACGAGCAGTACTTC. Protein sequence: CASNGNPGAYEQYF.